Listed below are T cell receptor beta chains from one sample, sequenced in a study of T cell responses to AZD1222 COVID-19 vaccine. Some clones are missing from TCRdb's copy, which holds only in-frame ones; the method was immunoSEQ multiplex PCR. The repertoire consists of around 140,000 clones, with approximately 92% occurring once and the leading ten covering approximately 1.5%. The source material was peripheral blood, sampled on day 0 of AZD1222 vaccination. All receptors come from an adult in good health. CDR3s include the opening cysteine and the closing phenylalanine or tryptophan. The D gene is left open where the match is weak. Clone size appears in some rows only: once, few, many, or a class for an expanded clone.

d_gene,v_gene,abundance,j_gene,CDR3nt,CDR3aa
TRBD2,TRBV7-9,-,TRBJ2-1,TGTGCCAGCAGCTCCACTAGCGGGAGCTCTCGAACCAATGAGCAGTTCTTC,CASSSTSGSSRTNEQFF
-,TRBV28,-,TRBJ1-2,TGTGCCAGCAGTTTAACAGGGATGGGCTACACCTTC,CASSLTGMGYTF
TRBD2,TRBV7-3,-,TRBJ2-7,TGTGCCAGCAGCCTGGGACTAGCGGGCGCCGGGGAGCAGTACTTC,CASSLGLAGAGEQYF
TRBD2,TRBV19,-,TRBJ2-5,TGTGCCAGCAACTCACGGGAGGGACGAGAGACCCAGTACTTC,CASNSREGRETQYF
TRBD1,TRBV28,-,TRBJ2-6,TGTGCCAGCAGTCCCTCGACAGGGGTGGGGGCCAACGTCCTGACTTTC,CASSPSTGVGANVLTF
-,TRBV10-2,-,TRBJ1-6,TGCGCCAGCAGTGAGCCCCCATACAGGGATAATTCACCCCTCCACTTT,CASSEPPYRDNSPLHF
TRBD1,TRBV28,-,TRBJ2-7,TGTGCCAGCAGTTTTGGAGACAGGGTTAGTTCCTACGAGCAGTACTTC,CASSFGDRVSSYEQYF
-,TRBV4-1,-,TRBJ1-5,TGCGCCAGCAGCCAAGGGACTCAGAATCAGCCCCAGCATTTT,CASSQGTQNQPQHF
TRBD1,TRBV27,-,TRBJ1-5,TGTGCCAGCAGCCTATTTGGGGACAGGAGATTCAATCAGCCCCAGCATTTT,CASSLFGDRRFNQPQHF
-,TRBV19,-,TRBJ1-2,TGTGCCAGTAGTACAACCCCCAGTCCTAACTATGGCTACACCTTC,CASSTTPSPNYGYTF
-,TRBV7-9,-,TRBJ2-3,TGTGCCAGCAGCTTAGGGGCTGGTGGTGTTACAGATACGCAGTATTTT,CASSLGAGGVTDTQYF
-,TRBV5-1,-,TRBJ2-7,TGCGCCAGCAGCTTGGCCTACGAGCAGTACTTC,CASSLAYEQYF
TRBD2,TRBV30,-,TRBJ2-7,TGTGCCTGGAGGACCGGACTAGCGGGAGACGAGCAGTACTTC,CAWRTGLAGDEQYF
TRBD1,TRBV30,-,TRBJ1-1,TGTGCCTGGAATCCCCAGGGGGGGAACACTGAAGCTTTCTTT,CAWNPQGGNTEAFF
-,TRBV28,-,TRBJ2-3,TGTGCCAGCGGGACCTGGAACCGCCATACGCAGTATTTT,CASGTWNRHTQYF
TRBD1,TRBV9,-,TRBJ1-2,TGTGCCAGCAGCGAAGGGGGCTATTATGGCTACACCTTC,CASSEGGYYGYTF
-,TRBV19,-,TRBJ1-2,TGTGCCAGTAGTACCTATACAGGGAAGTGGGGCTATGGCTACACCTTC,CASSTYTGKWGYGYTF
-,TRBV4-1,-,TRBJ2-7,TGCGCCAGCAGCCAAGATATGGGTAGCGGCTACGAGCAGTACTTC,CASSQDMGSGYEQYF
-,TRBV18,-,TRBJ1-1,TGTGCCAGCTCACCACCCGGGCACACAGGGAACACTGAAGCTTTCTTT,CASSPPGHTGNTEAFF
-,TRBV7-9,few,TRBJ1-2,TGTGCCAGCAGCTCGTACACAGGGTTCGACGGCTACACCTTC,CASSSYTGFDGYTF
TRBD1,TRBV11-2,-,TRBJ2-7,TGTGCCAGCAGCTCCCCGACAGGGGGCTACGAGCAGTACTTC,CASSSPTGGYEQYF
-,TRBV5-6,-,TRBJ2-2,TGTGCCAGCAGCTTAGGACAGATTATGCGGCTGTTTTTT,CASSLGQIMRLFF
-,TRBV3-1/TRBV3-2,-,TRBJ2-7,TGTGCCAGCAGCCGCCGACAGGGACTTGGATACGAGCAGTACTTC,CASSRRQGLGYEQYF
-,TRBV5-1,once,TRBJ2-5,TGCGCCAGCAGCTTAGGGTCTAGCAGTCAAGAAGAGACCCAGTACTTC,CASSLGSSSQEETQYF
TRBD1,TRBV5-5,-,TRBJ2-5,TGTGCCAGCACCCAGACAGGGGTGGGAGAGACCCAGTACTTC,CASTQTGVGETQYF
-,TRBV7-9,-,TRBJ1-3,TGTGCCAGCACCACGACAGTGCCCGACTCTGGAAACACCATATATTTT,CASTTTVPDSGNTIYF
-,TRBV14,-,TRBJ2-1,TGTGCCAGCAGCTTAATGGGGTACCTCTACAATGAGCAGTTCTTC,CASSLMGYLYNEQFF
TRBD1,TRBV7-9,-,TRBJ2-7,TGTGCCAGCAGCTTAGCCGACAGGGGAGAGGGGCAGTACTTC,CASSLADRGEGQYF
-,TRBV20-1,-,TRBJ1-5,TGCAGTGCTAGTTTTCTTCGGTCCAATCAGCCCCAGCATTTT,CSASFLRSNQPQHF
TRBD1,TRBV14,once,TRBJ2-7,TGTGCCAGCAGCCACTGGGACAGGGGAACCTACGAGCAGTACTTC,CASSHWDRGTYEQYF
TRBD2,TRBV11-3,-,TRBJ2-7,TGTGCCAGCAGTCGGGTCGGTGGCGGGAGGGACGAGCAGTACTTC,CASSRVGGGRDEQYF
-,TRBV5-1,once,TRBJ1-3,TGCGCCAGCAGCTTAGCCGGAGGGTTGGGAACCGCCATATATTTT,CASSLAGGLGTAIYF
TRBD1,TRBV15,-,TRBJ1-5,TGTGCCACCAGCAGGGACAGGGCCAATCAGCCCCAGCATTTT,CATSRDRANQPQHF
TRBD2,TRBV7-9,once,TRBJ2-1,TGTGCCAGCAGCTTAGCCGTAGCGGGAGTTCAGTTCTTC,CASSLAVAGVQFF
TRBD2,TRBV19,once,TRBJ2-1,TGTGCCAGTAGTCCGCGGACTAGCGGGAGGGCGCGAAATGAGCAGTTCTTC,CASSPRTSGRARNEQFF
-,TRBV27,-,TRBJ1-3,TGTGCCAGCAGTAGGGACACGGGTGGTAACACCATATATTTT,CASSRDTGGNTIYF
-,TRBV3-1/TRBV3-2,-,TRBJ2-7,TGTGCCAGCAGCACCCGGCCCTCCTACGAGCAGTACTTC,CASSTRPSYEQYF
-,TRBV11-3,-,TRBJ2-1,TGTGCCAGCAGCTTAGACCCCTACTATAGCTCCTACAATGAGCAGTTCTTC,CASSLDPYYSSYNEQFF
-,TRBV2,-,TRBJ1-1,TGTGCCAGCACTAGGGGAGAAGTTGAAGCTTTCTTT,CASTRGEVEAFF
TRBD1,TRBV2,-,TRBJ1-4,TGTGCCAGCAGGTCGGACAGGTCACCTAATGAAAAACTGTTTTTT,CASRSDRSPNEKLFF
-,TRBV10-3,-,TRBJ2-6,TGTGCCATCAGTGAGAGCTCTGGGGCCAACGTCCTGACTTTC,CAISESSGANVLTF
TRBD1,TRBV10-3,-,TRBJ1-4,TGTGCCATCAGGCCTGAGGGACAGGGGGCCGGTGAAAAACTGTTTTTT,CAIRPEGQGAGEKLFF
-,TRBV9,-,TRBJ1-2,TGTGCCAGCAGCGTTGGCGGGGGGAGACGGACCAACTATGGCTACACCTTC,CASSVGGGRRTNYGYTF